In its sample, the clone carrying this TCR beta chain was seen a few times. The CDR3 consists of 15 residues. CDR1 is LGHNA, CDR2 YSLEER, per germline. V dropped 3 bases and J dropped 0 bases, with 12 bases sitting between them. This record belongs to a study of cytomegalovirus exposure and HLA in healthy donors. PCR primers comprised 60 Vbeta and 13 Jbeta primers. This table comes from immunoSEQ multiplex PCR, and its TCRdb copy is limited to in-frame clones, with some not included. The table records fewer than 200,000 clones, around 80% of them present only once. The TCR was taken from a woman aged 18-35 years in good health and CMV-seronegative. J is TRBJ2-7 and V is TRBV4-3; D possibly corresponds to TRBD1 (7 bases). Sequencing was carried out using PBMCs. The CDR3 DNA follows: TGCGCCAGCAGCCAGACGGGGGACAGCTCCTACGAGCAGTACTTC. This encodes CASSQTGDSSYEQYF.